The entry below gives a single T cell receptor (beta chain) sequence along with its context. This sample is part of a study of human T cells and chemical hapten exposure. For the study at large: Sensitization involved placing 2% DPC onto a 2 cm by 2 cm region of upper inner arm skin.

Indicated time point: patch test 1, 2 weeks after DPC sensitization. Treatment noted: therapeutic diphenylcyclopropenone sensitization with weekly scalp DPC. Germline V gene lookup returns CDR1 LGHDT and CDR2 YNNKEL (reference sequence). Trimming left V 3 bases short and J 9 bases short, with 21 bases between. This CDR3 has 16 residues. The library put unique molecular identifiers onto individual cDNA molecules. TCRdb analysed the RACE reads with MiXCR anew, one entry per CDR3 protein. The sample shows about 60,000 distinct CDR3 sequences, 7.5% to 10% of them seen only once. The TCR was taken from a woman aged 40 to 50 with alopecia areata. Some clones in this sample may be carry-over from other donors' samples. Sequenced material: whole blood, taken in connection with sensitization to the hapten diphenylcyclopropenone (DPC). The chain carries TRBV3-1 and TRBJ2-1; no clear D gene. The CDR3 region is CASSHYLDSSGSEQFF. The CDR3 DNA reads TGTGCCAGCAGCCATTACCTCGACTCCTCGGGCAGTGAGCAGTTCTTC.